The T cell receptor (beta chain) under discussion was sequenced for a study of T cell changes during pregnancy in multiple sclerosis. This table comes from immunoSEQ multiplex PCR, and its TCRdb copy is limited to in-frame clones, with some not included. The sample consists of about 67,000 clones, roughly 90% of them appearing once. The length of the CDR3 is 14 residues. Germline V gene lookup returns CDR1 KGHSH and CDR2 LQKENI. Between the trimmed V and J ends, which lost 3 bases and 2 bases, there was a span of 11 bases. Sequences were derived from peripheral blood, sampled in the second trimester of pregnancy. This sequence joins TRBV18 and TRBJ2-7, with D maybe TRBD2 (6 bases). The sequence came from a female donor with multiple sclerosis, enrolled in a pregnancy study. The CDR3 here is CASSPGTLAYEQYF. CDR3 bases: TGTGCCAGCTCACCGGGGACTTTGGCCTACGAGCAGTACTTC.